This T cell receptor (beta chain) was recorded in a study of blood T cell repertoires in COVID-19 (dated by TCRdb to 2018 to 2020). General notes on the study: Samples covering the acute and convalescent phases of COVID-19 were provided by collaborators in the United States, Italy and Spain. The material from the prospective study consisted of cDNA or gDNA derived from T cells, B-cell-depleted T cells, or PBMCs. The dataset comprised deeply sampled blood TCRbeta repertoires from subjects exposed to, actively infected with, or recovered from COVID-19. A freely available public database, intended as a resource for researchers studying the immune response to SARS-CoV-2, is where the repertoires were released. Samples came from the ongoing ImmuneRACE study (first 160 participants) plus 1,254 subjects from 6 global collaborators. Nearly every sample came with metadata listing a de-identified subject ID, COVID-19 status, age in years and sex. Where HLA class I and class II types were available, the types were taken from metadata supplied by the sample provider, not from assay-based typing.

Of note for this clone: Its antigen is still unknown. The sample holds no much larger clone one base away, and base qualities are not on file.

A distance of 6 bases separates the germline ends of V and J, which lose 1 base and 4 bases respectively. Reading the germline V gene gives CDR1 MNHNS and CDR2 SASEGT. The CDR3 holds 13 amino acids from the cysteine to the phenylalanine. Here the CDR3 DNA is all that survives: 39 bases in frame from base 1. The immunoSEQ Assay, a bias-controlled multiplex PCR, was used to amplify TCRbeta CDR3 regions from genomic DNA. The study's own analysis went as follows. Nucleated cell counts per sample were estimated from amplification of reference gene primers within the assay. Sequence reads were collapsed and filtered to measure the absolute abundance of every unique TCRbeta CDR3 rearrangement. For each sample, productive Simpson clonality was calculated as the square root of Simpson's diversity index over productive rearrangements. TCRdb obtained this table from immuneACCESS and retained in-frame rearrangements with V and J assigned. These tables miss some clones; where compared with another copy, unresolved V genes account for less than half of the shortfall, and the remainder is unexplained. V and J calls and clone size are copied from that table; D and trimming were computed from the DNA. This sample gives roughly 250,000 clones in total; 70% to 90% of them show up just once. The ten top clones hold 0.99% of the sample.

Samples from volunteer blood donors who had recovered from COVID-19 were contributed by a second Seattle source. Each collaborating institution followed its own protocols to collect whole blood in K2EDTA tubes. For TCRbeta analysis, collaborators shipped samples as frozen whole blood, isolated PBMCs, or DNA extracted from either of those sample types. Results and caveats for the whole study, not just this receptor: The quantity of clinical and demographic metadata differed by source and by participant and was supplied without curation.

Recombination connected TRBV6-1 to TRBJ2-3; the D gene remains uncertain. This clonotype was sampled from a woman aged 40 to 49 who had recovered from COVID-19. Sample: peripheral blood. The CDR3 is CASSEVRSDTQYF. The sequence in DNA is TGTGCCAGCAGTGAAGTTCGGTCAGATACGCAGTATTTT.